The 9 T cell receptor delta chains listed next were all sequenced from one sample in a study of gamma-delta T cells after stem cell transplantation. TCRdb fed the RT-PCR reads to CATT. The table lists about 3,500 delta-chain clones, about 12% of them singletons. The sample comprised gamma-delta T cells. The receptors come from a human donor. It is not recorded whose cells these are; they may come from a transplant donor.

As to this clone: The identical CDR3 is also encoded by other nucleotide sequences in the sample. The chain recombines TRDV1 with TRDJ1; perhaps TRDD3 as D (5 bases). CDR1 and CDR2 (germline): TSWWSYY, QGS. This CDR3 has 18 amino acids. Between the trimmed V and J ends, which lost 0 bases and 0 bases, there was a span of 17 bases. The DNA of the CDR3 is TGTGCTCTTGGGGAACTCTTAGGGGAGGAACTGTACACCGATAAACTCATCTTT. Translation: CALGELLGEELYTDKLIF.

This clone was observed a handful of times. This chain connects TRDV3 to TRDJ1; tentative D call: TRDD3 (6 bases). Germline V gene lookup returns CDR1 TVYSNPD and CDR2 GDNSRS (reference sequence). Trimming removed 0 bases from V and 0 bases from J, with 20 bases in between. The CDR3 length is 17 residues. CDR3 coding DNA: TGTGCCTTTAGATCTACGGGGTCTGGGGCTTACACCGATAAACTCATCTTT. Protein sequence: CAFRSTGSGAYTDKLIF.

This clone appeared a few times. The chain recombines TRDV1 with TRDJ3; perhaps TRDD1 as D (6 bases). V lost 3 bases and J 2 bases, leaving 29 bases between the germline ends. The length of the CDR3 is 23 residues. Germline CDR1 is TSWWSYY and CDR2 is QGS. The CDR3 bases are TGTGCTCTTGGGGATCCCGCTTACGTTCCCAAAATAGGAGTCCCCTGGGACACCCGACAGATGTTTTTC. Its translation is CALGDPAYVPKIGVPWDTRQMFF.

V and J are TRDV1 and TRDJ1; 10 positions match TRDD3. No J gene is reported in TCRdb; it was inferred here by comparing the DNA with germline. The CDR3 loop spans 20 amino acids. Germline CDR1 reads TSWWSYY; CDR2 reads QGS. J gave up 0 bases and V 3 bases, and 16 bases lay outside the gene matches. Here the CDR3 DNA reads TGTGCTCTTGGGGAGAGCCCTACTGGGGGATTAGTAGGTTACACCGATAAACTCATCTTT. This sequence encodes CALGESPTGGLVGYTDKLIF.

The CDR3 DNA reads TGTGCTCTTGGGGCCCCAGGGCTGGGGGTCCCCGATAAACTCATCTTT. It codes for CALGAPGLGVPDKLIF. The chain combines TRDV1 with TRDJ1; TRDD3 matches 7 bases. The germline CDR1 and CDR2 sequences are TSWWSYY and QGS. V lost 4 bases and J lost 3; bases outside the gene matches: 11. There are 16 residues in the CDR3.

This clone was recorded a few times. This chain connects TRAV29/DV5 to TRDJ1; 9 bases are shared with TRDD2. CDR1 is NSMFDY and CDR2 is ISSIKDK in the germline V gene. J gave up 0 bases and V 3 bases, and 15 bases lay outside the gene matches. This CDR3 is 18 amino acids long. The CDR3 is CAATSSFLRYGDTDKLIF. The CDR3 DNA sequence: TGTGCAGCAACCTCCTCCTTCCTACGATACGGAGACACCGATAAACTCATCTTT.

This clone was picked up a small number of times. The chain joins TRDV1 to TRDJ1; 12 bases are a match to TRDD3. J lost 0 bases, V lost 0 bases, and 23 bases had no gene match. This CDR3 region has 24 residues. The germline CDR1 and CDR2 sequences are TSWWSYY and QGS. CDR3 nucleotide sequence: TGTGCTCTTGGGGAACTATTTCCCGTTCCCAATACTGGGGGATACCATGCCTACACCGATAAACTCATCTTT. The encoded protein is CALGELFPVPNTGGYHAYTDKLIF.

The chain uses TRAV29/DV5 and TRDJ2, with TRDD3 identical over 8 bases. Per the germline V gene, CDR1 is NSMFDY and CDR2 is ISSIKDK. This CDR3 is 16 amino acids long. V lost 0 bases, J lost 6 bases, and 10 bases stayed unmatched. This CDR3 reads CAASAWVGDSSAQLFF. Written as DNA, the CDR3 is TGTGCAGCAAGCGCGTGGGTGGGGGATTCGTCAGCACAACTCTTCTTT.

J is TRDJ1 and V is TRAV29/DV5; 12 bases agree with TRDD3. The CDR3 is 19 residues long. V gave up 0 bases and J gave up 2 bases; unmatched junction bases: 14. Germline assignment: CDR1 NSMFDY and CDR2 ISSIKDK. CDR3 amino acids: CAASAGRRWGIRRTDKLIF. DNA of the CDR3: TGTGCAGCAAGCGCGGGCCGGCGCTGGGGGATACGGAGGACCGATAAACTCATCTTT.